A single sample is the source of the 21 T cell receptor beta chains below, sequenced in a study of shared clonotypes between healthy human individuals. Libraries were prepared by immunoSEQ multiplex PCR; TCRdb keeps only in-frame clonotypes and omits some of them. The profile shows around 1.5 million clones, about 98% of them singletons. The specimen was naive CD4+ T cells sorted from blood. Described subset: CD45RA+ positively selected. The receptors shown here come from a man aged 25 to 40 in good health.

The chain uses TRBV2 and TRBJ1-5, with unresolved D. Germline lookup yields CDR1 SNHLY and CDR2 FYNNEI. Trimming cost V 1 base and J 9 bases, with 10 bases left between them. The CDR3 is made up of 13 amino acids. CDR3 loop: CASSEDGATPQHF. The CDR3 DNA is TGTGCCAGCAGTGAAGACGGTGCGACGCCCCAGCATTTT.

The gene calls are TRBV27 and TRBJ1-1; 9 positions agree with TRBD1. With 4 bases clipped from V and 9 bases from J, the junction kept 9 bases outside the gene matches. Looked up from germline, CDR1 is MNHEY and CDR2 is SMNVEV (reference sequence). This CDR3 is 14 amino acids long. CDR3 residues: CASSYFGDREKAFF. The CDR3 bases are TGTGCCAGCAGTTATTTCGGGGACAGGGAAAAAGCTTTCTTT.

The chain joins TRBV27 to TRBJ1-3; D uncertain. CDR1 is MNHEY and CDR2 is SMNVEV in the germline V gene (reference sequence). The CDR3 has 13 amino acids. V was clipped by 3 bases and J by 2 bases, with 5 bases between them. This chain's CDR3 is CASSFIAGNTIYF. Written as DNA, the CDR3 is TGTGCCAGCAGTTTTATCGCTGGAAACACCATATATTTT.

This chain joins TRBV14 and TRBJ1-5, with D uncertain. This CDR3 has 15 amino acids. Germline CDR1 SGHDN, CDR2 FVKESK. V was shortened by 3 bases and J by 4 bases, with 13 bases between the two germline ends. CDR3 sequence (DNA): TGTGCCAGCAGCCATTCTGCTAGGAGGAATCAGCCCCAGCATTTT. As protein: CASSHSARRNQPQHF.

This chain connects TRBV9 to TRBJ1-5; D gene uncertain. This CDR3 region has 14 residues. The germline gives CDR1 SGDLS, CDR2 YYNGEE. Trimming left V 0 bases short and J 5 bases short, with 9 bases between. CDR3 amino acids: CASSVEVHDQPQHF. The CDR3 nucleotides are TGTGCCAGCAGCGTAGAAGTTCACGATCAGCCCCAGCATTTT.

The chain couples TRBV6-5 to TRBJ2-3; D may match TRBD1 or TRBD2 (5 bases each). The V gene's germline CDR1 is MNHEY and CDR2 SVGAGI. V lost 4 bases to trimming and J lost 1 base, with 12 bases between them. There are 15 residues in the CDR3. The CDR3 region is CASSSGTHRTDTQYF. The CDR3 nucleotides are TGTGCCAGCAGTTCTGGGACCCATCGCACAGATACGCAGTATTTT.

The J gene is TRBJ2-4, the V gene TRBV28; 11 bases fit TRBD1. The V gene's germline CDR1 is MDHEN and CDR2 SYDVKM. This CDR3 has 18 amino acids. The junction had 13 bases not matched to a gene; V was cut back by 8 bases and J by 1 base. The CDR3 DNA is TGTGCCAGCGTACGGGACAGGGGGATTAAACCCGCCAAAAACATTCAGTACTTC. Translating it yields CASVRDRGIKPAKNIQYF.

As regards this clone: Other nucleotide sequences from this sample produce the same CDR3. The chain has TRBV28 and TRBJ2-5, with D perhaps matching TRBD2 (6 bases). The CDR3 spans 14 residues. Trimming left V 6 bases short and J 3 bases short, with 14 bases between. Germline CDR1 and CDR2: MDHEN and SYDVKM. The CDR3, as DNA: TGTGCCAGCAGCTTCTTAGGAGGGGAAGAGACCCAGTACTTC. It translates to CASSFLGGEETQYF. Filled out from reference TRBV28 and TRBJ2-5, the complete variable domain reads DVKVTQSSRYLVKRTGEKVFLECVQDMDHENMFWYRQDPGLGLRLIYFSYDVKMKEKGDIPEGYSVSREKKERFSLILESASTNQTSMYLCASSFLGGEETQYFGPGTRLLVL.

This clone is a singleton in its sample. The rearrangement uses TRBV29-1 and TRBJ2-2, with D possibly TRBD2 on 6 matching bases. Germline V lookup: CDR1 SQVTM, CDR2 ANQGSEA. CDR3 length equals 14 residues. Deletions cut 4 bases from V and 0 bases from J, with 9 bases between. Written as DNA, the CDR3 is TGCAGCGTTGCGGGACTCGCGAACACCGGGGAGCTGTTTTTT. This gives the protein CSVAGLANTGELFF.

The rearrangement uses TRBV27 and TRBJ1-2, with a tentative D call TRBD1 (6 bases). Germline CDR1 MNHEY, CDR2 SMNVEV (reference sequence). Trimming took 6 bases from V and 5 from J, leaving 16 bases between them. The length of the CDR3 is 14 residues. Written as DNA, the CDR3 is TGTGCCAGCAGATCCAGGGGCGGAGGGTATGGCTACACCTTC. It translates to CASRSRGGGYGYTF.

The chain employs TRBV6-6 and TRBJ1-1, with D uncertain. V was trimmed by 0 bases and J by 4 bases, leaving 9 bases between them. Germline V CDR1 and CDR2: MNHNY, SVGAGI (reference sequence). This CDR3 spans 14 amino acids. The CDR3 nucleotides are TGTGCCAGCAGTTACTCCACGCTTGGCACTGAAGCTTTCTTT. It codes for CASSYSTLGTEAFF.

V gene TRBV9 combines with J gene TRBJ2-1, with D unresolved. The germline V gene encodes CDR1 SGDLS and CDR2 YYNGEE. This CDR3 contains 13 residues. The V end was cut by 3 bases, the J end by 5 bases, with 9 bases between. The CDR3: CASSAVLDNEQFF. CDR3 sequence (DNA): TGTGCCAGCAGCGCGGTCTTAGACAATGAGCAGTTCTTC.

The genes are TRBV28 and TRBJ2-7; TRBD1 agrees at 8 bases. With 6 bases clipped from V and 12 bases from J, the junction kept 19 bases outside the gene matches. The germline V gene has CDR1 MDHEN and CDR2 SYDVKM. CDR3 length: 15 amino acids. CDR3 loop: CASSTIRKGQAVGYF. In DNA form, the CDR3 reads TGTGCCAGCAGCACTATACGAAAGGGACAGGCGGTGGGGTACTTC.

The CDR3 bases are TGTGCCAGCAGCTTGGAGCTTCAGCGTATAAACACCGGGGAGCTGTTTTTT. Encoded protein: CASSLELQRINTGELFF. The chain uses TRBV5-4 and TRBJ2-2; D unclear. V was pared by 0 bases and J by 2 bases, with 14 bases between. Germline assignment: CDR1 SGHNT and CDR2 YYREEE (reference sequence). The CDR3 runs to 17 residues.

This rearrangement joins TRBV6-5 to TRBJ2-6; possible D gene TRBD2, 6 bases. The CDR3 contains 15 residues. Germline loops: CDR1 MNHEY, CDR2 SVGAGI. The V end lost 8 bases, the J end lost 0 bases, and 11 bases lay between the germline ends. The CDR3: CASRLVNSGANVLTF. The CDR3 region has the DNA TGTGCCAGCCGACTAGTTAACTCTGGGGCCAACGTCCTGACTTTC.

The chain links TRBV11-1 to TRBJ2-7, with 7 bases lining up with TRBD1. CDR3 length: 17 residues. Germline loops: CDR1 SGHAT, CDR2 FQDESV (reference sequence). V lost 0 bases, J lost 0 bases, and 8 bases stayed unmatched. This CDR3 is CASSLAGTAKNSYEQYF. The CDR3 nucleotides read TGTGCCAGCAGCTTAGCTGGGACAGCGAAAAACTCCTACGAGCAGTACTTC. The full variable domain, rest sourced from reference TRBV11-1 and TRBJ2-7, is EAEVAQSPRYKITEKSQAVAFWCDPISGHATLYWYRQILGQGPELLVQFQDESVVDDSQLPKDRFSAERLKGVDSTLKIQPAELGDSAMYLCASSLAGTAKNSYEQYFGPGTRLTVT.

This CDR3 reads CASSLGIGTQYGYTF. The CDR3 DNA is TGCGCCAGCAGCTTGGGCATCGGGACCCAGTATGGCTACACCTTC. This sequence joins TRBV5-1 and TRBJ1-2; a possible D gene is TRBD1 (5 bases). Trimming pared 0 bases from V and 5 bases from J, leaving 14 bases between. Germline V CDR1 and CDR2: SGHRS, YFSETQ. The CDR3 loop spans 15 amino acids.

The chain joins TRBV2 to TRBJ2-1; 9 bases are shared with TRBD1. CDR3 size: 15 residues. Germline loops: CDR1 SNHLY, CDR2 FYNNEI. V lost 5 bases, J lost 3 bases, and 5 bases stayed unmatched. The CDR3 spells CASSPTGGVYNEQFF. The CDR3 DNA reads as TGTGCCAGCAGTCCAACAGGGGGCGTCTACAATGAGCAGTTCTTC.

The V and J genes are TRBV18 and TRBJ1-5, with TRBD1 matching 9 bases. With V trimmed by 3 bases and J by 2 bases, 11 bases remained unmatched. The CDR3 is 18 residues long. Per germline, CDR1 KGHSH and CDR2 LQKENI. As DNA, the CDR3 is TGTGCCAGCTCACCGGCGGGCGGGACAGGGTTGCGCAATCAGCCCCAGCATTTT. It encodes CASSPAGGTGLRNQPQHF.

This sequence joins TRBV7-6 and TRBJ1-4; D gene ambiguous. V dropped 1 base and J dropped 11 bases, with 17 bases sitting between them. CDR1 is SGHVS and CDR2 is FNYEAQ in the germline V gene. This CDR3 spans 15 amino acids. CDR3 coding DNA: TGTGCCAGCAGCTTAGTGGGCCAGCAGGCCCCGAAACTGTTTTTT. As protein: CASSLVGQQAPKLFF.

V is TRBV29-1 and J is TRBJ2-1; TRBD1 matches at 8 bases. The CDR3 length is 15 residues. Trimming removed 6 bases from V and 10 bases from J; junction bases left unmatched: 17. In germline, CDR1 is SQVTM, CDR2 ANQGSEA. The CDR3 loop is CSVLLQGAAREEQFF. As DNA, the CDR3 is TGCAGCGTCCTCCTCCAGGGGGCGGCCCGGGAGGAGCAGTTCTTC.